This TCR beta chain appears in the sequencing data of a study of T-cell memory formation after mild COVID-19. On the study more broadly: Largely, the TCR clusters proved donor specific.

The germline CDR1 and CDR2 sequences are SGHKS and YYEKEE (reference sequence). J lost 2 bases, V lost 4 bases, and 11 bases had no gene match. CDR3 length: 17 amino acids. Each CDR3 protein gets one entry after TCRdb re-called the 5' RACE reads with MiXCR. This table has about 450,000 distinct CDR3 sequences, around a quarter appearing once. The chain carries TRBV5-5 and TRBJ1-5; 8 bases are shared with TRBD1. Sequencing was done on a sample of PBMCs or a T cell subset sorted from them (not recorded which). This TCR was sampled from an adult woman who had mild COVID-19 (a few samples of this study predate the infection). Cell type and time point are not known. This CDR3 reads CASSTGQVRKGNQPQHF. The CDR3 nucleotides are TGTGCCAGCAGCACGGGACAGGTCCGAAAGGGCAATCAGCCCCAGCATTTT.